These 22 T cell receptor beta chains were all obtained from the same sample, sequenced in a study of blood T cell repertoires in COVID-19. Sequencing was performed with immunoSEQ multiplex PCR; in TCRdb, only in-frame clones are kept and a portion is missing. The data contain under 250,000 clones, around 82% of them singletons. Sequences were obtained from peripheral blood. Receptors were obtained from a woman aged 70-85 years with acute or convalescent COVID-19.

The chain combines TRBV20-1 with TRBJ2-1; weak D call: TRBD1 (6 bases). Germline assignment: CDR1 DFQATT and CDR2 SNEGSKA (reference sequence). This CDR3 is built from 11 residues. V was shortened by 3 bases and J by 11 bases, with 11 bases between the two germline ends. The CDR3 nucleotides read TGCAGTGCTAGCCCAGGGGATAAGCAGTTCTTC. It specifies CSASPGDKQFF.

The J gene is TRBJ2-7, the V gene TRBV7-2; the D is unclear. Trimming took 2 bases from V and 3 from J, leaving 14 bases between them. The CDR3 runs to 15 residues. The germline gives CDR1 SGHTA, CDR2 FQGNSA. CDR3 sequence reads: CASSLSASSFYEQYF. In DNA form, the CDR3 reads TGTGCCAGCAGCTTAAGCGCCTCATCTTTCTACGAGCAGTACTTC.

The CDR3 sequence: CAWSVGGGNSGNTIYF. The CDR3, as DNA: TGTGCCTGGAGTGTAGGTGGGGGGAACTCTGGAAACACCATATATTTT. The rearrangement links TRBV30 to TRBJ1-3; D perhaps matches TRBD1 (5 bases). Germline V lookup: CDR1 GTSNPN, CDR2 SVGIG (reference sequence). CDR3 length: 16 residues. V was clipped by 0 bases and J by 0 bases, with 12 bases between them.

The V gene is TRBV5-4, the J gene TRBJ1-2, with 10 bases fitting TRBD1. Per germline, CDR1 SGHNT and CDR2 YYREEE (reference sequence). The V segment lost 2 bases and the J segment 8 bases; nucleotides outside the gene matches: 12. CDR3 length: 16 residues. CDR3 residues: CASSFPMTGGIGGYTF. The CDR3 nucleotides are TGTGCCAGCAGCTTTCCTATGACAGGGGGCATCGGGGGCTACACCTTC. Using reference TRBV5-4 and TRBJ1-2 for the parts outside the CDR3, the full variable domain is ETGVTQSPTHLIKTRGQQVTLRCSSQSGHNTVSWYQQALGQGPQFIFQYYREEENGRGNFPPRFSGLQFPNYSSELNVNALELDDSALYLCASSFPMTGGIGGYTFGSGTRLTVV.

The gene calls are TRBV5-1 and TRBJ2-3, with 8 nucleotides matching TRBD2. The CDR3 is 15 residues long. V lost 4 bases, J lost 6 bases, and 10 bases stayed unmatched. CDR1 SGHRS and CDR2 YFSETQ come from the germline V gene. The CDR3 bases are TGCGCCAGCAGCCTCTCAGCGGGAGCGGGGGATACGCAGTATTTT. Translation gives CASSLSAGAGDTQYF.

This clone was seen repeatedly, ten times or more. This chain links TRBV19 with TRBJ2-7; possible D gene TRBD1, 5 bases. The CDR3 length is 15 residues. Trimming took 0 bases from V and 5 from J, leaving 14 bases between them. Germline V gives CDR1 LNHDA, CDR2 SQIVND (reference sequence). In DNA, the CDR3 is TGTGCCAGTAGTATAGATCGCAGCAGGGCGAACGAGCAGTACTTC. Translating gives CASSIDRSRANEQYF.

This clone appeared a few times. V gene TRBV28 combines with J gene TRBJ1-4; TRBD1 matches at 10 bases. The CDR3 length is 16 residues. The V gene's germline CDR1 is MDHEN and CDR2 SYDVKM. V lost 3 bases and J lost 8; bases outside the gene matches: 9. The CDR3 bases are TGTGCCAGCAGTTTGGCCCGGGACAGGGGTGGCGAAAAACTGTTTTTT. Translation: CASSLARDRGGEKLFF.

The J gene is TRBJ2-3, the V gene TRBV5-4, with TRBD2 matching over 7 bases. Germline V gene data show CDR1 as SGHNT and CDR2 as YYREEE (reference sequence). Unmatched junction bases numbered 13, after V lost 1 base and J lost 5 bases. This CDR3 spans 17 amino acids. The CDR3 is CASSLPRLTGGEDTQYF. CDR3 nucleotides: TGTGCCAGCAGCTTGCCAAGACTAACGGGAGGAGAAGATACGCAGTATTTT.

This chain uses TRBV12-3 or TRBV12-4 with TRBJ2-1; D gene uncertain. Between the trimmed V and J ends, which lost 5 bases and 8 bases, there was a span of 10 bases. This CDR3 has 12 residues. The CDR3 reads CASSPLVYEQFF. The CDR3 DNA reads as TGTGCCAGCAGTCCCCTAGTGTATGAGCAGTTCTTC.

The rearrangement joins TRBV5-5 to TRBJ2-2, with a possible D match to TRBD1 (5 bases). The length of the CDR3 is 17 residues. From germline, CDR1 is SGHKS and CDR2 YYEKEE (reference sequence). The germline V and J ends were trimmed by 0 bases and 1 base, with 13 bases remaining between them. CDR3 protein: CASSLGAGKRNTGELFF. The CDR3 DNA sequence: TGTGCCAGCAGCTTGGGGGCAGGGAAGAGGAACACCGGGGAGCTGTTTTTT.

This chain links TRBV19 with TRBJ2-3; D gene unclear. CDR3 length: 14 amino acids. The germline V gene has CDR1 LNHDA and CDR2 SQIVND (reference sequence). V lost 0 bases, J lost 3 bases, and 7 bases lay in between. The CDR3 sequence is CASSIDWRTDTQYF. In DNA form, the CDR3 reads TGTGCCAGTAGTATAGATTGGAGAACAGATACGCAGTATTTT.

This CDR3 reads CASGLVQGRAEGTYYNEQFF. The CDR3 nucleotides are TGTGCTAGTGGTTTGGTACAAGGGAGGGCTGAGGGCACCTACTACAATGAGCAGTTCTTC. The chain recombines TRBV12-5 with TRBJ2-1, with 7 bases fitting TRBD2. The germline V gene has CDR1 LGHNT and CDR2 FRNRAP. Trimming took 0 bases from V and 3 from J; bases not matched to a gene: 17. CDR3 length: 20 residues. The full variable domain, completed using reference TRBV12-5 and TRBJ2-1, is DARVTQTPRHKVTEMGQEVTMRCQPILGHNTVFWYRQTMMQGLELLAYFRNRAPLDDSGMPKDRFSAEMPDATLATLKIQPSEPRDSAVYFCASGLVQGRAEGTYYNEQFFGPGTRLTVL.

This clone was detected only once. This rearrangement joins TRBV4-1 to TRBJ2-2; D may be TRBD2 (6 bases). Trimming cost V 1 base and J 6 bases, with 12 bases left between them. This CDR3 is built from 15 residues. Germline assignment: CDR1 MGHRA and CDR2 YSYEKL. CDR3 residues: CASSQGPGGAGELFF. The CDR3, as DNA: TGCGCCAGCAGCCAAGGGCCCGGGGGAGCCGGGGAGCTGTTTTTT.

This chain joins TRBV27 and TRBJ2-2; 7 nucleotides align to TRBD2. Germline V gene sequence: CDR1 MNHEY, CDR2 SMNVEV (reference sequence). V was clipped by 7 bases and J by 2 bases; unmatched bases: 7. There are 15 residues in the CDR3. This CDR3 is CASTHLAVNTGELFF. CDR3 sequence (DNA): TGTGCCAGCACGCACCTAGCGGTTAACACCGGGGAGCTGTTTTTT.

This clone has more than one count but fewer than ten. The chain has TRBV28 and TRBJ1-4, with TRBD1 matching over 9 bases. The CDR3 has 14 amino acids. Germline lookup yields CDR1 MDHEN and CDR2 SYDVKM. The junction had 3 bases not matched to a gene; V was cut back by 4 bases and J by 6 bases. CDR3 DNA: TGTGCCAGCAGTTCCCGGACAGGGGATGAAAAACTGTTTTTT. It encodes CASSSRTGDEKLFF.

This clone occurred once. This sequence joins TRBV2 and TRBJ2-1, with 7 positions matching TRBD2. Per germline, CDR1 SNHLY and CDR2 FYNNEI. CDR3 size: 14 residues. Trimming cost V 2 bases and J 9 bases; bases outside gene matches: 7. In nucleotides, the CDR3 is TGTGCCAGCAGTGAATTGGGCAGGGAGGGTGAGCAGTTCTTC. This codes for CASSELGREGEQFF.

The chain joins TRBV30 to TRBJ1-6; D is possibly TRBD1 (5 bases). CDR1 GTSNPN and CDR2 SVGIG come from the germline V gene (reference sequence). Trimming shortened V by 1 base and J by 5 bases, and 15 bases separated the two germline ends. The CDR3 consists of 16 residues. The CDR3 nucleotides read TGTGCCTGGAGTGCGCCCCCGACAGCAAATAATTCACCCCTCCACTTT. This encodes CAWSAPPTANNSPLHF.

The CDR3: CASSPSTGVLGYEQYF. CDR3 DNA: TGTGCCAGCTCACCAAGCACAGGGGTCTTAGGCTACGAGCAGTACTTC. The V and J genes are TRBV18 and TRBJ2-7; TRBD1 aligns across 7 bases. Germline CDR1 and CDR2: KGHSH and LQKENI. The CDR3 has 16 residues. Unmatched junction bases numbered 10, after V lost 2 bases and J lost 3 bases.

The chain carries TRBV29-1 and TRBJ2-3; 11 nucleotides line up with TRBD1. From germline, CDR1 is SQVTM and CDR2 ANQGSEA. CDR3 size: 17 residues. Trimming at V came to 0 bases and at J to 5 bases, leaving 10 bases not matched to a gene. The DNA for the CDR3 is TGCAGCGTTGAAGACCCCCAGGACAGGGGGCGTAAAGATACGCAGTATTTT. It codes for CSVEDPQDRGRKDTQYF.

This chain joins TRBV21-1 and TRBJ2-7; the DNA was not compared with TRBD2, the D call given in the table. TRBV21-1 is a pseudogene segment. CDR3 length equals 12 residues. This CDR3 reads CASSGGSYEQYF. CDR3 nucleotides: TGTGCCTCCAGCGGTGGGTCCTACGAGCAGTACTTC.

This clone was detected once. The chain has TRBV12-3 or TRBV12-4 and TRBJ1-4; the D is unclear. The CDR3 is 13 residues long. The V end was cut by 4 bases, the J end by 7 bases, with 10 bases between. CDR3 sequence: CASSWRVFEKLFF. In DNA form, the CDR3 reads TGTGCCAGCAGTTGGAGGGTGTTTGAAAAACTGTTTTTT.

The chain links TRBV6-4 to TRBJ1-1, with D uncertain. CDR3 size: 13 residues. Germline loops: CDR1 MRHNA, CDR2 SNTAGT. V dropped 4 bases and J dropped 0 bases, with 6 bases sitting between them. The CDR3 loop is CASSAKLNTEAFF. As DNA, the CDR3 is TGTGCCAGCAGTGCTAAACTGAACACTGAAGCTTTCTTT.